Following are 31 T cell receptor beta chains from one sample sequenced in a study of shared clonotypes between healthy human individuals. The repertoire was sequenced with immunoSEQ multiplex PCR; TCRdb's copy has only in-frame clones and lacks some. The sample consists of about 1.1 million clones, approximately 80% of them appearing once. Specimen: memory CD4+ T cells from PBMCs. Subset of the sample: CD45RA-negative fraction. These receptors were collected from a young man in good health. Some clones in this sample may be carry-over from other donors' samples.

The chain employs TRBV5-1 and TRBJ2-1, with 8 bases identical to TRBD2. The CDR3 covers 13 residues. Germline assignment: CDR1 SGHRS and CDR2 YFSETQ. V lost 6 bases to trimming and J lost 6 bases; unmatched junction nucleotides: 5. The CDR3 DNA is TGCGCCAGCACCCGGGGGGGACCCAATGAGCAGTTCTTC. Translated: CASTRGGPNEQFF.

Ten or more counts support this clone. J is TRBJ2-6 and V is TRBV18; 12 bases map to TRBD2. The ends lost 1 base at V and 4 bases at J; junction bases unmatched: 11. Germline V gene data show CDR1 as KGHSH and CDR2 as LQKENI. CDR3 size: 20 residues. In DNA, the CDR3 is TGTGCCAGCTCACCACAACTAGCGGGAGGCTCGCTTCCCGGGGCCAACGTCCTGACTTTC. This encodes CASSPQLAGGSLPGANVLTF.

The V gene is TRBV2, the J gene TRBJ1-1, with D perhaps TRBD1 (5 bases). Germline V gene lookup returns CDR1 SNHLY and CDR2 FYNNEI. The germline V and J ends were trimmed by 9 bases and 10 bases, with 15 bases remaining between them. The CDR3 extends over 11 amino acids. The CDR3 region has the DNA TGTGCCAGATCGACAGCGGAGGTAGCTTTCTTT. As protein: CARSTAEVAFF.

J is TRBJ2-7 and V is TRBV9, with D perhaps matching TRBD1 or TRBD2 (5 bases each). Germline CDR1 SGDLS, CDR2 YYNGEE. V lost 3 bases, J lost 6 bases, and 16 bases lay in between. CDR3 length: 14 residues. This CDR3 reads CASSAGTHSGEQYF. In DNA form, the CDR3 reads TGTGCCAGCAGCGCAGGGACCCATTCGGGCGAGCAGTACTTC.

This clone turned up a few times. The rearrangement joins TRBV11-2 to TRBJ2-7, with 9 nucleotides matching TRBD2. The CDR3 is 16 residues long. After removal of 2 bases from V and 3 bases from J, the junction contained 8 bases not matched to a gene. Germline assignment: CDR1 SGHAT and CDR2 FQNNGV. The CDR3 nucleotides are TGTGCCAGCAGCTTAAAAGGATATAGCGGGAGCTACGAGCAGTACTTC. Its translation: CASSLKGYSGSYEQYF.

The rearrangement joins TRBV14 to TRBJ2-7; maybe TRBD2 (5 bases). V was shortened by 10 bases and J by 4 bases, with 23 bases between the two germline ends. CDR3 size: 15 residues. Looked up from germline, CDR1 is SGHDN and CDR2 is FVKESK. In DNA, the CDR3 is TGTGCCACCCGCCTCGGGCTCCCCAGGACTTACGAGCAGTACTTC. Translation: CATRLGLPRTYEQYF.

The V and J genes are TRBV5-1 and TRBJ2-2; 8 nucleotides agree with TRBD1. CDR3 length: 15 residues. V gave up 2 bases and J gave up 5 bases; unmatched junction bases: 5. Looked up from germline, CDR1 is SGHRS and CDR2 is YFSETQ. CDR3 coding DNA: TGCGCCAGCAGCTTAACAGGGGGAGAAACCGGGGAGCTGTTTTTT. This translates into CASSLTGGETGELFF.

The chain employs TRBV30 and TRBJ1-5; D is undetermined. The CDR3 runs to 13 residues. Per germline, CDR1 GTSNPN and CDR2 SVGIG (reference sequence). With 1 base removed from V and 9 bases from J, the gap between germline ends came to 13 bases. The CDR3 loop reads CAWSEEGSGPQHF. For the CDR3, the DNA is TGTGCCTGGAGTGAGGAGGGTTCGGGGCCCCAGCATTTT.

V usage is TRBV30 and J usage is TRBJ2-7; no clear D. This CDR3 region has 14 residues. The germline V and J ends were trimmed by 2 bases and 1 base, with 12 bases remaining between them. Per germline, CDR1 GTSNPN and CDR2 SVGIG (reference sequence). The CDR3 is CAWSRGYRSYEQYF. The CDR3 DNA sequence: TGTGCCTGGAGTCGAGGCTACCGTTCCTACGAGCAGTACTTC.

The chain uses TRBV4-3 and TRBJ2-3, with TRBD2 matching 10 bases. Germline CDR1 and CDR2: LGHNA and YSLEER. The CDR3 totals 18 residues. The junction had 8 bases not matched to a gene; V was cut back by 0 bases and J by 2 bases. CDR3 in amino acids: CASSQDHGTSANTDTQYF. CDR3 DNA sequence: TGCGCCAGCAGCCAAGATCATGGGACTAGCGCCAACACAGATACGCAGTATTTT.

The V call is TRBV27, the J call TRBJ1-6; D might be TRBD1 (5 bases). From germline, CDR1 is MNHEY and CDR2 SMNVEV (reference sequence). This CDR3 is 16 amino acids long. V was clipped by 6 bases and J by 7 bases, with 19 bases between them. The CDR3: CASSPRGPGTNSPLHF. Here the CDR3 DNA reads TGTGCCAGCAGCCCCCGTGGCCCAGGGACCAATTCACCCCTCCACTTT.

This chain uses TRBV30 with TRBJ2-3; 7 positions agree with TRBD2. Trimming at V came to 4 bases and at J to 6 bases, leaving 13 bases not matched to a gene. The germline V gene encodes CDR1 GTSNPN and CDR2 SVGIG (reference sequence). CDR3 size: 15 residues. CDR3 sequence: CAWNLGGNGVDTQYF. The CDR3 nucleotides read TGTGCCTGGAATCTCGGGGGGAATGGGGTGGATACGCAGTATTTT.

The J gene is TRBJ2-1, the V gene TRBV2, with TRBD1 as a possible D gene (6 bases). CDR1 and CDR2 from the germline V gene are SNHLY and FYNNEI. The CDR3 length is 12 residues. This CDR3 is CASSNRVGEQFF. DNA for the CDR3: TGTGCGAGCTCCAACAGGGTTGGGGAGCAGTTCTTC.

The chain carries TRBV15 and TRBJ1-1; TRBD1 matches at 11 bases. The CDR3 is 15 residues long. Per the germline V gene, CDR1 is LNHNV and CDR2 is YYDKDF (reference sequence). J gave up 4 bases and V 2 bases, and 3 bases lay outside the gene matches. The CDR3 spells CATSRSGQGVTEAFF. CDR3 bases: TGTGCCACCAGCAGATCGGGACAGGGGGTCACTGAAGCTTTCTTT.

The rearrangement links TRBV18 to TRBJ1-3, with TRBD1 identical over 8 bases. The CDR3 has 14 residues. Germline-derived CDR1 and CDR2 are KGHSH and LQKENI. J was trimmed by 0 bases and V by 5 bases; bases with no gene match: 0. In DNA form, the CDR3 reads TGTGCCAGCTCAGGACAGGGCTCTGGAAACACCATATATTTT. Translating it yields CASSGQGSGNTIYF.

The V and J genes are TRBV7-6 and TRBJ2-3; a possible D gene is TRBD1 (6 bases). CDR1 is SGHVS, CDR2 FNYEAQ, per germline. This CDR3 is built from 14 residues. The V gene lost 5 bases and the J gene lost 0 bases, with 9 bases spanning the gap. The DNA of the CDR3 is TGTGCCAGCAGCCCGGACAGAAGCACAGATACGCAGTATTTT. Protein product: CASSPDRSTDTQYF.

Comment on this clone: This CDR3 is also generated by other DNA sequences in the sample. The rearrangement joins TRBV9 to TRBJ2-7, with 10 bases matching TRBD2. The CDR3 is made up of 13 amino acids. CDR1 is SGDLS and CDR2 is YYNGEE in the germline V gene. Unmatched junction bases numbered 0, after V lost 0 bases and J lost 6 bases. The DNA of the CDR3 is TGTGCCAGCAGCGTAGGACTAGCGGGCGAGCAGTACTTC. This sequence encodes CASSVGLAGEQYF.

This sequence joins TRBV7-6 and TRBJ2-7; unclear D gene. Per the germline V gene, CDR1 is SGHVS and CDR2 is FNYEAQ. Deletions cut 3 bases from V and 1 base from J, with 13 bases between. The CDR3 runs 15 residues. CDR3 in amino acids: CASSLDLEISYEQYF. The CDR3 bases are TGTGCCAGCAGCTTGGATTTAGAGATTTCCTACGAGCAGTACTTC.

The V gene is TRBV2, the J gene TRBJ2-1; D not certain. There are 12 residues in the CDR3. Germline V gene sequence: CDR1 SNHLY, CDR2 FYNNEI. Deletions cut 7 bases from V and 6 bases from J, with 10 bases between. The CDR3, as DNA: TGTGCCAGCACGTATGCGAGCAATGAGCAGTTCTTC. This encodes CASTYASNEQFF.

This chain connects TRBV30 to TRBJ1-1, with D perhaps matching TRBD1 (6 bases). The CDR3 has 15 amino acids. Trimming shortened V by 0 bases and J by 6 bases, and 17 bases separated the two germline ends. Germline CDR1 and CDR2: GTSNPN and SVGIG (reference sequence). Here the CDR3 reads CAWSVIITGHPEAFF. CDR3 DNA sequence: TGTGCCTGGAGTGTAATAATTACAGGGCACCCTGAAGCTTTCTTT.

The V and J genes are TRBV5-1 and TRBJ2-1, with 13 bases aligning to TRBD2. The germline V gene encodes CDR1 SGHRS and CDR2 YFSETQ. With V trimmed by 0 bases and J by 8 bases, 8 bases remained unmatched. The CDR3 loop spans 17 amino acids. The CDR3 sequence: CASSLGALAGGPDEQFF. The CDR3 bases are TGCGCCAGCAGCTTGGGAGCACTAGCGGGAGGGCCAGATGAGCAGTTCTTC.

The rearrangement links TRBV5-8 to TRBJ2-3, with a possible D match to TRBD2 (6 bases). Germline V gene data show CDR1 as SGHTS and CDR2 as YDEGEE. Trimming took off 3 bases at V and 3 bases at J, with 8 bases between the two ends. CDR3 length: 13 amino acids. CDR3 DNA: TGTGCCAGCAGCTGGGACTCAACAGATACGCAGTATTTT. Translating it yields CASSWDSTDTQYF.

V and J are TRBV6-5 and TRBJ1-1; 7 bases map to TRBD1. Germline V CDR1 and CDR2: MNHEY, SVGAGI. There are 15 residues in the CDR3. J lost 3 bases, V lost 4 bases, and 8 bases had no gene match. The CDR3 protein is CASSLNRGQDTEAFF. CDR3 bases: TGTGCCAGCAGTTTGAACAGGGGTCAGGACACTGAAGCTTTCTTT.

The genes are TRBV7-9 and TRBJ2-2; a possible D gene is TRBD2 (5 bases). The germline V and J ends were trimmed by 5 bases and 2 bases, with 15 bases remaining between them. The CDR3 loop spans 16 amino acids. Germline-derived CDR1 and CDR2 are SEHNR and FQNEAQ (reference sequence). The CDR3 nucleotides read TGTGCCAGCAGCGTCGGCGCTAGCCGAAACACCGGGGAGCTGTTTTTT. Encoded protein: CASSVGASRNTGELFF.

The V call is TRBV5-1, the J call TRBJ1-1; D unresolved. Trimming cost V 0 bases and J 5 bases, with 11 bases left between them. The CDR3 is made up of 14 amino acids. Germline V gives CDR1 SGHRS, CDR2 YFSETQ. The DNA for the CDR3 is TGCGCCAGCAGCTTGGGTCTCCTTAAGACTGAAGCTTTCTTT. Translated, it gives CASSLGLLKTEAFF.

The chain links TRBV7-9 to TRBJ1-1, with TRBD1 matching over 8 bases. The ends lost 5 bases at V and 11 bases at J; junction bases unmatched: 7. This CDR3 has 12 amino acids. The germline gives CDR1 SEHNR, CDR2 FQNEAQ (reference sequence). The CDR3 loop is CASSPLTGAAFF. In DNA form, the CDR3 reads TGTGCCAGCAGCCCGTTGACAGGGGCCGCTTTCTTT.

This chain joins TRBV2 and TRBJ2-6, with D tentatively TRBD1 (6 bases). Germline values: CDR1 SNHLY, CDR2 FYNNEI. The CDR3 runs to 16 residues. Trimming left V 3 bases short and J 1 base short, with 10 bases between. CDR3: CASSDRGMSGANVLTF. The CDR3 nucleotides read TGTGCCAGCAGTGATAGGGGGATGTCTGGGGCCAACGTCCTGACTTTC.

CDR3 region: CASSSTQGGEQYF. CDR3 DNA sequence: TGTGCCAGCAGCTCCACACAGGGAGGCGAGCAGTACTTC. The genes are TRBV7-9 and TRBJ2-7; tentatively, D is TRBD1 or TRBD2 (6 bases each). The germline gives CDR1 SEHNR, CDR2 FQNEAQ (reference sequence). The V end was cut by 4 bases, the J end by 6 bases, with 13 bases between. The CDR3 has 13 residues.

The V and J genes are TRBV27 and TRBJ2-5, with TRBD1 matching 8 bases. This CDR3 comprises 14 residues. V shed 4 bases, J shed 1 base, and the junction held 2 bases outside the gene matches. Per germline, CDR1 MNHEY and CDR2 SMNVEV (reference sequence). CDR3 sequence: CASSWGTGQETQYF. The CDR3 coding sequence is TGTGCCAGCAGTTGGGGGACAGGCCAAGAGACCCAGTACTTC.

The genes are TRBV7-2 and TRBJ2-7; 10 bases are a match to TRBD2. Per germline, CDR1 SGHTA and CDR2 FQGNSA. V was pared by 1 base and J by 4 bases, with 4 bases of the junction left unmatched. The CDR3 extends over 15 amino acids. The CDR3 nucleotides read TGTGCCAGCAGCTTAGGGTCGACTAGCGGGTACGAGCAGTACTTC. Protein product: CASSLGSTSGYEQYF.

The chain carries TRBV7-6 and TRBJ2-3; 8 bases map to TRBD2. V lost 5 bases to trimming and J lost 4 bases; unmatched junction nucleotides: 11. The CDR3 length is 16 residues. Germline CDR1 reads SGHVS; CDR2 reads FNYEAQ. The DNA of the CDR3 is TGTGCCAGCAGCCCGGACGGGACTAGAGGAGCAGATACGCAGTATTTT. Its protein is CASSPDGTRGADTQYF. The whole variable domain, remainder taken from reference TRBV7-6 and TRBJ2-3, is GAGVSQSPRYKVTKRGQDVALRCDPISGHVSLYWYRQALGQGPEFLTYFNYEAQQDKSGLPNDRFSAERPEGSISTLTIQRTEQRDSAMYRCASSPDGTRGADTQYFGPGTRLTVL.